This TCR beta chain was retrieved from a study of sequential checkpoint blockade in melanoma. Turning to the study itself: Maintenance nivolumab came after either treatment sequence. 91 pretreatment tumor DNA samples were TCRβ immunosequenced.

At least ten counts were recorded for this clone. The treatment is: randomized to nivolumab then ipilimumab (arm A) or the reverse (arm B). Measured with immunoSEQ multiplex PCR; TCRdb has only the in-frame clones, and not every one. The sample has approximately 6,500 clones; 20% to 25% are singletons. The TCR originated in a human donor with melanoma. The specimen comprised tumor tissue (inferred from file names), sampled from a patient given nivolumab and ipilimumab in sequence.

The CDR3 region has the DNA TGTGCCAGCAGCCTTCCCGCGGGGAGAAGCGATACTGAAGCTTTCTTT. It yields the protein CASSLPAGRSDTEAFF. V usage is TRBV11-3 and J usage is TRBJ1-1, with D uncertain. CDR1 and CDR2 from the germline V gene are SGHNT and YENEEA. Trimming took 5 bases from V and 5 from J, leaving 21 bases between them. The CDR3 totals 16 residues.